The 31 T cell receptor beta chains given below trace back to one sample, sequenced in a study of T cells in women clearing cervical HPV infection. The data were produced by immunoSEQ multiplex PCR, yet TCRdb's version contains in-frame clones alone and is incomplete. The sample data list about 45,000 clones. The sample comprised blood buffy coat. The receptors here all came from a woman between 18 and 69 years old with a cervical HPV16 infection that either progressed to CIN3+ or cleared (not recorded which).

Worth noting for this clone: The read ends 3 residues shy of where the CDR3 ends; the end is completed using the germline J gene. The chain links TRBV29-1 to TRBJ1-2, with D unresolved. Germline V gene sequence: CDR1 SQVTM, CDR2 ANQGSEA. This CDR3 has 12 residues. The CDR3 spells CSVSRPQETYTF. CDR3 DNA (partial): TGCAGCGTTTCTAGACCTCAAGAGACC.

Comments on this clone: With the read ending 3 residues before the CDR3 end, the germline J gene is used to fill in that end. The V and J genes are TRBV20-1 and TRBJ2-3; 12 bases align to TRBD2. The germline CDR1 and CDR2 sequences are DFQATT and SNEGSKA (reference sequence). The CDR3 has 15 residues. The V gene end was trimmed by 6 bases and the J gene end by 0 bases; junction bases not matched to a gene: 4. CDR3 bases read: TGCAGTGCCAGGACTAGCGGGGCTAGCACAGATACG. Translated, it gives CSARTSGASTDT. From start to end, the CDR3 is CSARTSGASTDTQYF.

With respect to this clone: The germline gene is not matched at one end of the junction; a read error may be the cause. The read terminates 3 residues before the CDR3 end, so the remaining end is supplied by the germline J gene. Other DNA sequences within the sample encode an identical CDR3. The chain joins TRBV30 to TRBJ1-2; TRBD1 might be the D (6 bases). CDR1 is GTSNPN and CDR2 is SVGIG in the germline V gene (reference sequence). The CDR3 has 14 amino acids. CDR3 bases read: TGTGCCTGGAGCGTCGGACAGTTCTCTTATGGA. It is translated as CAWSVGQFSYG. The CDR3 in its entirety is CAWSVGQFSYGYTF.

The CDR3 loop reads CASSRETVAKNIQYF. Partial CDR3 DNA: TGTGCCAGTAGTAGGGAGACAGTAGCCAAAAACATT. V gene TRBV19 combines with J gene TRBJ2-4, with D tentatively TRBD1 or TRBD2 (5 bases each). The CDR3 end lies 3 residues beyond the end of the read and is filled in from the germline J gene. Germline assignment: CDR1 LNHDA and CDR2 SQIVND (reference sequence). CDR3 size: 15 residues. Between the trimmed V and J ends, which lost 4 bases and 0 bases, there was a span of 10 bases.

Worth noting for this clone: The CDR3 end falls 3 residues outside the read, so it is completed with the germline J gene. The chain joins TRBV12-3 or TRBV12-4 to TRBJ1-2; tentatively, D is TRBD1 (6 bases). CDR3 length: 13 amino acids. The sequenced part of the CDR3 DNA is TGTGCCAGCAGTAACAGGGTCGGCGGGGGC. Encoded protein: CASSNRVGGG. The full CDR3 reads CASSNRVGGGYTF.

About this clone itself: The CDR3 end falls 3 residues outside the read, so it is completed with the germline J gene. The chain has TRBV19 and TRBJ2-2; D is perhaps TRBD1 (6 bases). The V end was cut by 1 base, the J end by 7 bases, with 10 bases between. The germline V gene encodes CDR1 LNHDA and CDR2 SQIVND (reference sequence). This CDR3 is 14 amino acids long. CDR3 DNA (partial): TGTGCCAGTAGTATAGCGGCAGGGGTCGGGGAG. This encodes CASSIAAGVGE. The complete CDR3 sequence is CASSIAAGVGELFF. Together with reference TRBV19 and TRBJ2-2, the CDR3 gives the full variable domain: DGGITQSPKYLFRKEGQNVTLSCEQNLNHDAMYWYRQDPGQGLRLIYYSQIVNDFQKGDIAEGYSVSREKKESFPLTVTSAQKNPTAFYLCASSIAAGVGELFFGEGSRLTVL.

Turning to this clone: The read ends 3 residues before the CDR3 terminus; that terminus is restored from the germline J gene. J is TRBJ1-6 and V is TRBV18; 8 positions match TRBD1. V lost 6 bases to trimming and J lost 5 bases; unmatched junction nucleotides: 6. This CDR3 comprises 15 residues. The germline CDR1 and CDR2 sequences are KGHSH and LQKENI. CDR3 amino acids: CASSLDRVDNSPLHF. The CDR3 bases that were read are TGTGCCAGCTCCTTGGACAGGGTAGATAATTCACCC.

Notes on this clone: The sequence runs out 3 residues before the end of the CDR3; the remainder is reconstructed from the germline J gene. The V call is TRBV18, the J call TRBJ1-1; 10 nucleotides agree with TRBD1. The CDR3 runs to 17 residues. Germline CDR1 reads KGHSH; CDR2 reads LQKENI. Trimming at V came to 4 bases and at J to 0 bases, leaving 8 bases not matched to a gene. The CDR3 spells CASSRQTGGLVNTEAFF. CDR3 DNA, as far as it was read: TGTGCCAGCTCACGGCAGACAGGGGGCCTGGTGAACACTGAA. The full variable domain, in which reference TRBV18 and TRBJ1-1 provide the parts outside the CDR3, is NAGVMQNPRHLVRRRGQEARLRCSPMKGHSHVYWYRQLPEEGLKFMVYLQKENIIDESGMPKERFSAEFPKEGPSILRIQQVVRGDSAAYFCASSRQTGGLVNTEAFFGQGTRLTVV.

About this clone itself: The sequenced fragment ends 3 residues before the CDR3 boundary, so the rest is inferred from the germline J gene. The gene calls are TRBV11-2 and TRBJ1-2; TRBD1 might be the D (5 bases). The CDR3 is made up of 13 amino acids. Germline V gene lookup returns CDR1 SGHAT and CDR2 FQNNGV. CDR3 amino acids: CASSFGTRAGYTF. CDR3 bases read: TGTGCCAGCAGCTTTGGCACCAGGGCAGGC.

Notes on this clone: The read ends 3 residues shy of where the CDR3 ends; the end is completed using the germline J gene. The V and J genes are TRBV19 and TRBJ1-2; the match to TRBD1 covers 8 bases. The CDR3 sequence is 14 residues long. The V gene's germline CDR1 is LNHDA and CDR2 SQIVND (reference sequence). The sequenced CDR3 bases are TGTGCCAGTAAAAGGGACAGGAGCTCCTACGAC. Translation gives CASKRDRSSYD. The whole CDR3 sequence is CASKRDRSSYDYTF.

The CDR3 DNA, read in part, is TGTGCCAGCTCCCTCAGGAGCTCGTTCGAG. This translates into CASSLRSSFE. From start to end, the CDR3 is CASSLRSSFEQYF. The gene calls are TRBV18 and TRBJ2-7; no clear D. Read data end 3 residues before the CDR3 end; the end is taken from the germline J gene. V dropped 6 bases and J dropped 6 bases, with 15 bases sitting between them. The CDR3 totals 13 residues. Per the germline V gene, CDR1 is KGHSH and CDR2 is LQKENI.

A remark on this clone: Coverage ceases 3 residues before the CDR3 finishes, and the germline J gene fills in the end. This chain joins TRBV18 and TRBJ1-4, with D possibly being TRBD1 (5 bases). The V and J ends lost 8 bases and 5 bases respectively, with 15 bases between them. Germline CDR1 KGHSH, CDR2 LQKENI. The CDR3 is made up of 14 amino acids. The CDR3 here is CASQGGARNEKLFF. The part of the CDR3 DNA that was read is TGTGCCAGCCAGGGTGGAGCCCGCAATGAAAAA.

In the case of this clone: The read gets to within 3 residues of the CDR3 end, and the germline J gene fills in the rest. The rearrangement links TRBV10-3 to TRBJ2-7; TRBD1 aligns across 8 bases. In germline, CDR1 is ENHRY, CDR2 SYGVKD. The CDR3 totals 14 residues. V was clipped by 8 bases and J by 1 base; unmatched bases: 7. The CDR3 DNA, read in part, is TGTGCCATCGGGAGACAGGGGACTTCCTACGAG. The encoded protein is CAIGRQGTSYE. The full-length CDR3 reads as CAIGRQGTSYEQYF.

Concerning this clone: The read comes to an end 3 residues before the CDR3 does, leaving the germline J gene to fill in the end. This chain connects TRBV18 to TRBJ1-2; weak D call: TRBD1 (5 bases). Germline V gene sequence: CDR1 KGHSH, CDR2 LQKENI. CDR3 length equals 17 residues. V lost 3 bases to trimming and J lost 1 base, with 18 bases between them. Partial CDR3 DNA: TGTGCCAGCTCACCGCCGTTGTGGGCAGGGCTTAACTATGGC. This encodes CASSPPLWAGLNYG. The full CDR3 is CASSPPLWAGLNYGYTF.

With regard to this clone: The read ends 3 residues before the CDR3 terminus; that terminus is restored from the germline J gene. The chain carries TRBV7-6 and TRBJ2-5; no clear D. Trimming shortened V by 4 bases and J by 1 base, and 10 bases separated the two germline ends. This CDR3 region has 14 residues. Germline lookup yields CDR1 SGHVS and CDR2 FNYEAQ. The CDR3 loop is CASSSASAQETQYF. CDR3 DNA (partial): TGTGCCAGCAGCTCGGCTAGTGCCCAAGAGACC.

A note on this clone: Coverage ceases 3 residues before the CDR3 finishes, and the germline J gene fills in the end. The chain joins TRBV10-2 to TRBJ2-5, with 7 positions matching TRBD1. The CDR3 length is 16 residues. CDR1 and CDR2 from the germline V gene are WSHSY and SAAADI. The J segment lost 1 base and the V segment lost 4 bases, leaving 9 bases of the junction unmatched. CDR3 amino acids: CASSAPQTGRQETQYF. CDR3 bases read: TGCGCCAGCAGTGCCCCCCAGACAGGGCGCCAAGAGACC.

Regarding this clone: The read falls 3 residues short of the CDR3 end, and the missing part is taken from the germline J gene. This sequence joins TRBV30 and TRBJ1-2; possibly TRBD1 for D (5 bases). The CDR3 runs to 12 residues. The germline V and J ends were trimmed by 3 bases and 4 bases, with 9 bases remaining between them. CDR1 is GTSNPN and CDR2 is SVGIG in the germline V gene (reference sequence). CDR3 sequence: CAWRQGGYGYTF. The covered CDR3 bases are TGTGCCTGGAGGCAGGGAGGCTATGGC.

Turning to this clone: Read data end 3 residues before the CDR3 end; the end is taken from the germline J gene. The chain is built from TRBV20-1 and TRBJ2-2, with D maybe TRBD2 (5 bases). V was pared by 3 bases and J by 5 bases, with 16 bases between. Germline lookup yields CDR1 DFQATT and CDR2 SNEGSKA (reference sequence). The CDR3 is 15 residues long. CDR3 DNA (partial): TGCAGTGCTAGTCGCGGGCTCTCGAGGACCGGGGAG. Its protein product is CSASRGLSRTGE. The whole CDR3 is CSASRGLSRTGELFF.

Details on this clone: The read gets to within 3 residues of the CDR3 end, and the germline J gene fills in the rest. The chain links TRBV5-1 to TRBJ1-2; tentative D call: TRBD1 (5 bases). This CDR3 is 13 amino acids long. CDR1 and CDR2 (germline): SGHRS, YFSETQ. V lost 4 bases, J lost 4 bases, and 11 bases lay in between. Incomplete CDR3 DNA: TGCGCCAGCAGCCTGGACAACCGCTATGGC. It is translated as CASSLDNRYG. The whole CDR3 is CASSLDNRYGYTF.

The CDR3 protein is CASSIKGNGYTF. Partial CDR3 DNA: TGTGCCAGTAGTATAAAGGGGAATGGC. The chain links TRBV19 to TRBJ1-2, with D perhaps TRBD1 (5 bases). From the germline J gene comes the end of the CDR3, since the read stops 3 residues before it. There are 12 residues in the CDR3. In germline, CDR1 is LNHDA, CDR2 SQIVND (reference sequence). V lost 2 bases and J lost 6, with 7 bases in between.

A remark on this clone: At one end the junction does not follow the germline gene, possibly because of a read error. The read comes to an end 3 residues before the CDR3 does, leaving the germline J gene to fill in the end. This chain uses TRBV9 with TRBJ2-2, with D unclear. The CDR3 is 14 residues long. CDR1 and CDR2 from the germline V gene are SGDLS and YYNGEE. CDR3 in amino acids: CASSVGPGTGELFF. The part of the CDR3 DNA that was read is TGTGCCAGCAGTGTAGGACCGGGTACCGGGGAG.

As concerns this clone: The CDR3 end lies 3 residues beyond the end of the read and is filled in from the germline J gene. The J gene is TRBJ1-2, the V gene TRBV19; a possible D gene is TRBD1 (6 bases). CDR1 is LNHDA, CDR2 SQIVND, per germline (reference sequence). The CDR3 runs 11 residues. Trimming took off 6 bases at V and 6 bases at J, with 8 bases between the two ends. Incomplete CDR3 DNA: TGTGCCAGTAGGTCAGGGGATGGC. Translation gives CASRSGDG. The entire CDR3 sequence reads CASRSGDGYTF.

In regard to this clone: The CDR3 end lies 3 residues beyond the end of the read and is filled in from the germline J gene. The chain is built from TRBV7-6 and TRBJ1-2; D gene unclear. CDR1 is SGHVS and CDR2 is FNYEAQ in the germline V gene. CDR3 length: 12 residues. The part of the CDR3 DNA that was read is TGTGCCAGCAGCCCTTGGGCTGATACC. Amino acid sequence: CASSPWADT. The CDR3 as a whole reads CASSPWADTYTF. Filled out from reference TRBV7-6 and TRBJ1-2, the complete variable domain reads GAGVSQSPRYKVTKRGQDVALRCDPISGHVSLYWYRQALGQGPEFLTYFNYEAQQDKSGLPNDRFSAERPEGSISTLTIQRTEQRDSAMYRCASSPWADTYTFGSGTRLTVV.

Comment on this clone: The read falls 3 residues short of the CDR3 end, and the missing part is taken from the germline J gene. The chain recombines TRBV5-4 with TRBJ1-4, with 10 bases lining up with TRBD1. Germline values: CDR1 SGHNT, CDR2 YYREEE (reference sequence). The trim removed 3 bases at V and 8 bases at J, leaving 7 bases unmatched. CDR3 length: 15 residues. The sequenced part of the CDR3 DNA is TGTGCCAGCAGCTCCCGGGACAGGGGAGGGGAAAAA. Amino acids: CASSSRDRGGEK. The CDR3 as a whole reads CASSSRDRGGEKLFF.

Regarding this clone: The sequence runs out 3 residues before the end of the CDR3; the remainder is reconstructed from the germline J gene. The chain combines TRBV5-1 with TRBJ2-2; 9 bases line up with TRBD1. CDR1 and CDR2 (germline): SGHRS, YFSETQ. V lost 4 bases, J lost 6 bases, and 7 bases stayed unmatched. This CDR3 comprises 15 residues. CDR3 DNA, as far as it was read: TGCGCCAGCAGCCCCGGACAGGGGAGAGCCGGGGAG. Encoded protein: CASSPGQGRAGE. The entire CDR3 sequence reads CASSPGQGRAGELFF.

As regards this clone: The CDR3 end is not reached by the read, which stops 3 residues before it; the germline J gene fills it in. The chain uses TRBV5-6 and TRBJ1-2; D ambiguous. Germline V gives CDR1 SGHDT, CDR2 YYEEEE. CDR3 length: 13 residues. V lost 0 bases and J lost 3, with 6 bases in between. CDR3 sequence reads: CASSLAADYGYTF. Incomplete CDR3 DNA: TGTGCCAGCAGCTTGGCTGCAGACTATGGC.

Of note for this clone: The DNA ends 3 residues before the CDR3 does, and the rest of the CDR3 is filled in from the germline J gene. The rearrangement joins TRBV6-4 to TRBJ2-2; weak D call: TRBD1 (5 bases). The CDR3 contains 16 residues. Deletions cut 4 bases from V and 0 bases from J, with 12 bases between. Germline CDR1 MRHNA, CDR2 SNTAGT. CDR3 loop: CASSGEGDANTGELFF. The sequenced part of the CDR3 DNA is TGTGCCAGCAGTGGGGAAGGGGATGCGAACACCGGGGAG.

To note about this clone: The read terminates 3 residues before the CDR3 end, so the remaining end is supplied by the germline J gene. This chain links TRBV18 with TRBJ2-4; 7 bases are shared with TRBD1. This CDR3 region has 16 residues. Germline V gene sequence: CDR1 KGHSH, CDR2 LQKENI. CDR3 DNA (partial): TGTGCCAGCTCACCACGGGGATCAAGGGACAGCTATGGT. It encodes CASSPRGSRDSYG. The full CDR3 reads CASSPRGSRDSYGQYF.

As to this clone: The read terminates 3 residues ahead of where the CDR3 ends, so the germline J gene completes it. The J gene is TRBJ1-5, the V gene TRBV5-1, with D maybe TRBD1 (5 bases). CDR3 length: 13 amino acids. Deletions cut 0 bases from V and 7 bases from J, with 8 bases between. CDR1 is SGHRS and CDR2 is YFSETQ in the germline V gene. The CDR3 DNA, read in part, is TGCGCCAGCAGCTTGGGGGGCCAACAGCCC. Translating it yields CASSLGGQQP. The full CDR3 protein reads CASSLGGQQPQHF.

As concerns this clone: The read ends 3 residues shy of where the CDR3 ends; the end is completed using the germline J gene. The chain carries TRBV18 and TRBJ2-7, with TRBD1 matching over 11 bases. The CDR3 is made up of 14 amino acids. The ends lost 6 bases at V and 0 bases at J; junction bases unmatched: 1. Germline V CDR1 and CDR2: KGHSH, LQKENI. The sequenced CDR3 bases are TGTGCCAGCTCGGGGACAGGGGGCTCCTACGAG. Translated, it gives CASSGTGGSYE. The full CDR3 protein is CASSGTGGSYEQYF.

As to this clone: The CDR3 end lies 3 residues beyond the end of the read and is filled in from the germline J gene. V is TRBV7-2 and J is TRBJ2-3, with unresolved D. This CDR3 contains 13 residues. V shed 5 bases and J shed 4 bases, with 10 bases lying between them. The germline gives CDR1 SGHTA, CDR2 FQGNSA. Here the CDR3 reads CASSPNGPDTQYF. CDR3 DNA (partial): TGTGCCAGCAGCCCTAATGGTCCAGATACG.